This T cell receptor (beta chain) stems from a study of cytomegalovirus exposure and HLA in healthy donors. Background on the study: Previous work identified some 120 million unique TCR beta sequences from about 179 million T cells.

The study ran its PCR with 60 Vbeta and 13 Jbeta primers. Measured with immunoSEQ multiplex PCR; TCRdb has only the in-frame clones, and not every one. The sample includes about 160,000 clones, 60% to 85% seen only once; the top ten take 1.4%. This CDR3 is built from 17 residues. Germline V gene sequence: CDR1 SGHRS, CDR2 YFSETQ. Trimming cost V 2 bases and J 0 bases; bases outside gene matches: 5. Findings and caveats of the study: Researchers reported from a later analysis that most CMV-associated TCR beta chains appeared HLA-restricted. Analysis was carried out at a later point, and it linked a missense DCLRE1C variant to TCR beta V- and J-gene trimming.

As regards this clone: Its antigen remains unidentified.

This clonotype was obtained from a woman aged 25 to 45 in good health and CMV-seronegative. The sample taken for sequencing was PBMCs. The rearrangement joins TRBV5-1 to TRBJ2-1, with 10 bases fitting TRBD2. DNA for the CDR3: TGCGCCAGCAGCTTTCCTAGGACTAGCGGCTCCTACAATGAGCAGTTCTTC. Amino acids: CASSFPRTSGSYNEQFF.